This entry lists 12 T cell receptor beta chains sequenced from one sample in a study of CD8+CD57+ T cells in acquired aplastic anemia. Genomic DNA templated the TCR beta VDJ and CDR3 profiling. TCRdb redid the calling of the reads with MiXCR, one entry per CDR3 protein. The table has roughly 290,000 distinct CDR3 sequences, approximately 60% seen once; the top ten hold around 1.3%. Previously, flow cytometry had revealed CD8+CD57+ cell expansion in the patients chosen for sequencing. The sequenced sample was sorted CD4+, CD8+, or CD8+CD57+ T cells (not recorded which) from PBMCs. These receptors were obtained from a human donor with aplastic anemia.

The rearrangement links TRBV24-1 to TRBJ2-1; 9 bases align to TRBD2. V dropped 2 bases and J dropped 6; count of bases not matched to a gene: 7. In germline, CDR1 is KGHDR, CDR2 SFDVKD. The CDR3 totals 16 residues. CDR3 residues: CATSDYGTSFGNEQFF. CDR3 nucleotide sequence: TGTGCCACCAGTGATTATGGGACTAGCTTCGGCAATGAGCAGTTCTTC.

The rearrangement uses TRBV24-1 and TRBJ2-7; 12 bases map to TRBD1. The CDR3 has 12 residues. Germline V gene lookup returns CDR1 KGHDR and CDR2 SFDVKD. J was trimmed by 5 bases and V by 11 bases; bases with no gene match: 3. CDR3 amino acids: CARDRGQDEQYF. In nucleotides, the CDR3 is TGTGCCAGGGACAGGGGGCAGGACGAGCAGTACTTC.

This clonotype was observed many times. The V and J genes are TRBV9 and TRBJ1-6; D might be TRBD1 (5 bases). The CDR3 contains 13 residues. CDR1 is SGDLS and CDR2 is YYNGEE in the germline V gene. V lost 5 bases and J lost 9, with 12 bases in between. This chain's CDR3 is CASREGDSSPLHF. In DNA, the CDR3 is TGTGCCAGCAGGGAGGGCGACAGTTCACCCCTCCACTTT.

The chain has TRBV15 and TRBJ1-2; TRBD1 aligns across 7 bases. Unmatched junction bases numbered 2, after V lost 3 bases and J lost 4 bases. From germline, CDR1 is LNHNV and CDR2 YYDKDF (reference sequence). CDR3 length: 13 amino acids. For the CDR3, the DNA is TGTGCCACCAGCAGGCGACAGGGCTATGGCTACACCTTC. Encoded protein: CATSRRQGYGYTF.

The chain employs TRBV7-2 and TRBJ1-2; D possibly corresponds to TRBD1 (5 bases). Germline V CDR1 and CDR2: SGHTA, FQGNSA. This CDR3 has 16 amino acids. Trimming cost V 5 bases and J 4 bases, with 20 bases left between them. The DNA for the CDR3 is TGTGCCAGCAGCGCGGGACTCCCATTTTTCCTCTATGGCTACACCTTC. This sequence encodes CASSAGLPFFLYGYTF.

This clonotype was recorded at least ten times. The chain joins TRBV10-1 to TRBJ2-1, with TRBD2 identical over 12 bases. V dropped 4 bases and J dropped 9; count of bases not matched to a gene: 4. CDR3 length: 14 residues. The germline gives CDR1 WNHNN, CDR2 SYGVQD (reference sequence). The CDR3 region is CASSAVLAGGEQFF. In DNA, the CDR3 is TGCGCCAGCAGTGCAGTACTAGCGGGAGGTGAGCAGTTCTTC.

The chain has TRBV20-1 and TRBJ2-5; TRBD2 aligns across 7 bases. The CDR3 totals 17 residues. Germline trimming cut 0 bases from V and 4 bases from J; bases unmatched to any gene: 14. Germline loops: CDR1 DFQATT, CDR2 SNEGSKA (reference sequence). CDR3 loop: CSARDYVSSERGETQYF. The CDR3, as DNA: TGCAGTGCTAGAGACTATGTATCCTCAGAGCGGGGAGAGACCCAGTACTTC.

This clonotype occurred a few times. The rearrangement joins TRBV7-8 to TRBJ2-5, with D possibly matching TRBD2 (5 bases). The V gene's germline CDR1 is SGHVS and CDR2 FQNEAQ. CDR3 length: 15 residues. V was trimmed by 4 bases and J by 2 bases, leaving 14 bases between them. The chain's CDR3 is CASSSLGAAQETQYF. In nucleotides, the CDR3 is TGTGCCAGCAGCTCGTTGGGAGCGGCTCAAGAGACCCAGTACTTC. Full variable domain (outside the CDR3, taken from reference TRBV7-8 and TRBJ2-5): GAGVSQSPRYKVAKRGQDVALRCDPISGHVSLFWYQQALGQGPEFLTYFQNEAQLDKSGLPSDRFFAERPEGSVSTLKIQRTQQEDSAVYLCASSSLGAAQETQYFGPGTRLLVL.

This chain connects TRBV7-9 to TRBJ2-1; tentatively, D is TRBD1 (5 bases). V was shortened by 7 bases and J by 2 bases, with 9 bases between the two germline ends. Germline V gene lookup returns CDR1 SEHNR and CDR2 FQNEAQ (reference sequence). This CDR3 has 13 residues. The CDR3 bases are TGTGCCAGCAACGACAGTCCCTACAATGAGCAGTTCTTC. Amino acid sequence: CASNDSPYNEQFF. Variable domain in full (rest from reference TRBV7-9 and TRBJ2-1): DTGVSQNPRHKITKRGQNVTFRCDPISEHNRLYWYRQTLGQGPEFLTYFQNEAQLEKSRLLSDRFSAERPKGSFSTLEIQRTEQGDSAMYLCASNDSPYNEQFFGPGTRLTVL.

The genes are TRBV14 and TRBJ1-1, with D possibly matching TRBD1 (6 bases). The V and J ends lost 1 base and 11 bases respectively, with 11 bases between them. In germline, CDR1 is SGHDN, CDR2 FVKESK. The CDR3 runs to 12 residues. For the CDR3, the DNA is TGTGCCAGCAGCCAAGTGGAACAGGGTGCTTTCTTT. The encoded protein is CASSQVEQGAFF.

V usage is TRBV5-1 and J usage is TRBJ2-1; 7 positions agree with TRBD1. Looked up from germline, CDR1 is SGHRS and CDR2 is YFSETQ. The CDR3 totals 15 residues. V trimming: 4 bases; J trimming: 4 bases; junction bases outside the gene matches: 8. In nucleotides, the CDR3 is TGCGCCAGCAGCCAGGGGGACCCATCTTACAATGAGCAGTTCTTC. Translating it yields CASSQGDPSYNEQFF.

A single count supports this clonotype. The V and J genes are TRBV19 and TRBJ1-2; 9 nucleotides line up with TRBD1. CDR3 length equals 13 residues. Germline CDR1 LNHDA, CDR2 SQIVND (reference sequence). V trimming: 4 bases; J trimming: 8 bases; junction bases outside the gene matches: 5. As DNA, the CDR3 is TGTGCCAGTAGTAGCGGACAGGGGAAGGGCTACACCTTC. Protein product: CASSSGQGKGYTF.